This T cell receptor (beta chain) was profiled in a study of T cell responses to AZD1222 COVID-19 vaccine. Overall study: Second-dose intervals of approximately 4 or approximately 12 weeks were pooled.

The study, taken as a whole, reports: Repertoire sampling was restricted to post-peak T cell response timepoints.

With respect to this clone: Its cognate antigen is unknown.

This CDR3 has 14 amino acids. Germline V CDR1 and CDR2: SEHNR, FQNEAQ (reference sequence). The V and J ends lost 10 bases and 1 base respectively, with 16 bases between them. Sequencing was performed with immunoSEQ multiplex PCR; in TCRdb, only in-frame clones are kept and a portion is missing. The sample carries 130,000 to 150,000 clones, 92% recorded once. The chain employs TRBV7-9 and TRBJ1-1, with TRBD1 as a possible D gene (5 bases). The source of this sequence is an adult in good health. The sequenced sample was peripheral blood, obtained on day 0 of AZD1222 vaccination. This CDR3 is CATRMTGANTEAFF. In DNA form, the CDR3 reads TGTGCCACCCGCATGACCGGGGCGAACACTGAAGCTTTCTTT.